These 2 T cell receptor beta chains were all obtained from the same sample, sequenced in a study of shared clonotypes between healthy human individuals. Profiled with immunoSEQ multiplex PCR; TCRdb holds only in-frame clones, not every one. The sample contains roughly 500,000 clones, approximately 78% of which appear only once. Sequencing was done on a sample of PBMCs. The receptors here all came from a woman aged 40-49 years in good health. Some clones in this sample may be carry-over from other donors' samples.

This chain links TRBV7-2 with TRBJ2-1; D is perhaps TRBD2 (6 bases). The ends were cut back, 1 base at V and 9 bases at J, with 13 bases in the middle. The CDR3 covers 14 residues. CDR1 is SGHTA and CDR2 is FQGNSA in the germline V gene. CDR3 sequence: CASSLELGRGEQFF. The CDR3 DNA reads TGTGCCAGCAGCTTAGAGCTCGGGAGAGGTGAGCAGTTCTTC.

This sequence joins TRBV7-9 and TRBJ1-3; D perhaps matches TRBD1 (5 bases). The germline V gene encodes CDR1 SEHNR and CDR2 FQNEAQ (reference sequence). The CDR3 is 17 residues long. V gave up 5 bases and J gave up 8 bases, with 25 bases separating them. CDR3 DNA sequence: TGTGCCAGCAGCCAGGGCCCTATCGACAAATTTAGGGACACCATATATTTT. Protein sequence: CASSQGPIDKFRDTIYF.